The entry below gives a single TCR beta chain sequence along with its context. The entry originates in a study of beta chain features in type 1 diabetes. Averaging approximately 0.11 L, one heparinised blood draw came from each individual donor. Cell sorting via CD45RO/CCR7/CD25/CD127/CD95/CD27 was performed to obtain CD4+ naive, central memory, regulatory and stem cell-like memory cells. CDR1 and CDR2 (germline): SGHDT, YYEEEE. This CDR3 is 17 amino acids long. V was trimmed by 0 bases and J by 0 bases, leaving 15 bases between them. Every isolated RNA sample was fully reverse transcribed, so sequencing captured expressed TCRB transcripts. Measured with immunoSEQ multiplex PCR; TCRdb has only the in-frame clones, and not every one. The sample holds about 160,000 clones, approximately 9.1% seen once.

Sequencing input: central memory CD4+ T cells from blood. The clonotype originates from a woman younger than 30 in good health. The genes are TRBV5-6 and TRBJ1-1; D is perhaps TRBD1 (6 bases). The CDR3 loop reads CASSLGDMEHLNTEAFF. For the CDR3, the DNA is TGTGCCAGCAGCTTGGGGGACATGGAGCACTTGAACACTGAAGCTTTCTTT.